The 9 T cell receptor beta chains below were found in one sample sequenced in a study of blood T cell repertoires in COVID-19. Repertoires were generated with immunoSEQ multiplex PCR, while TCRdb's copy carries only in-frame clones and drops some. The data contain about 220,000 clones, nearly 90% of them singletons. The sequenced sample consisted of PBMCs or T cells enriched from blood (not recorded which). These receptors were obtained from a man between 25 and 39 years old who had been exposed to COVID-19.

This chain joins TRBV5-1 and TRBJ1-2, with 9 bases identical to TRBD1. This CDR3 has 17 residues. The germline V gene has CDR1 SGHRS and CDR2 YFSETQ. V was clipped by 4 bases and J by 0 bases; unmatched bases: 10. The CDR3 sequence: CASSTHRGQPSNYGYTF. The DNA of the CDR3 is TGCGCCAGCAGCACCCACAGGGGGCAACCGTCTAACTATGGCTACACCTTC.

The chain joins TRBV19 to TRBJ1-2; 11 nucleotides align to TRBD1. CDR1 and CDR2 from the germline V gene are LNHDA and SQIVND (reference sequence). V gave up 2 bases and J gave up 4 bases; unmatched junction bases: 9. The CDR3 has 17 amino acids. CDR3 DNA: TGTGCCAGTAGTATATTCGGACAGGGGGCTGGTGTCTATGGCTACACCTTC. Its protein product is CASSIFGQGAGVYGYTF.

The J gene is TRBJ1-1, the V gene TRBV5-1, with 9 nucleotides matching TRBD1. V shed 0 bases and J 0 bases; nucleotides not matched to a gene: 3. This CDR3 is 16 amino acids long. Germline assignment: CDR1 SGHRS and CDR2 YFSETQ. The CDR3 DNA reads TGCGCCAGCAGCTTGGGGGACAGGGAGTTGAACACTGAAGCTTTCTTT. Encoded protein: CASSLGDRELNTEAFF.

This clone has only one observation. The chain combines TRBV7-3 with TRBJ1-5; TRBD1 matches 7 bases. From germline, CDR1 is SGHTA and CDR2 FQGTGA. V was pared by 2 bases and J by 2 bases, with 3 bases of the junction left unmatched. The CDR3 sequence is 15 residues long. Here the CDR3 DNA reads TGTGCCAGCAGCTTAGGAGGGGGCCGCAATCAGCCCCAGCATTTT. Residues: CASSLGGGRNQPQHF.

The chain links TRBV5-1 to TRBJ2-7, with a weak D call TRBD1 (6 bases). Germline values: CDR1 SGHRS, CDR2 YFSETQ. The CDR3 has 13 residues. V lost 0 bases and J lost 2, with 6 bases in between. CDR3 loop: CASSLDRAYEQYF. The CDR3 bases are TGCGCCAGCAGCTTGGACAGGGCCTACGAGCAGTACTTC.

The chain combines TRBV5-8 with TRBJ1-5; no clear D gene. With 0 bases removed from V and 6 bases from J, the gap between germline ends came to 10 bases. Germline values: CDR1 SGHTS, CDR2 YDEGEE. This CDR3 contains 14 residues. CDR3 protein: CASSLGRGGQPQHF. CDR3 DNA: TGTGCCAGCAGCTTGGGACGGGGTGGTCAGCCCCAGCATTTT.

J is TRBJ1-1 and V is TRBV3-1 (or the pseudogene TRBV3-2); D gene uncertain. There are 15 residues in the CDR3. Germline V gene sequence: CDR1 LGHDT, CDR2 YNNKEL (reference sequence). The germline V and J ends were trimmed by 3 bases and 0 bases, with 11 bases remaining between them. The CDR3 DNA reads TGTGCCAGCAGCCATCAAGGAGACCTGAACACTGAAGCTTTCTTT. As protein: CASSHQGDLNTEAFF.

This chain joins TRBV7-7 and TRBJ2-3; TRBD1 aligns across 9 bases. The CDR3 consists of 18 residues. CDR1 SSHAT and CDR2 FNYEAQ come from the germline V gene (reference sequence). The junction had 13 bases not matched to a gene; V was cut back by 6 bases and J by 0 bases. The CDR3 is CASRFGQGPRLSTDTQYF. CDR3 sequence (DNA): TGTGCCAGCAGGTTTGGACAGGGGCCCCGGCTTAGCACAGATACGCAGTATTTT.

The chain links TRBV15 to TRBJ1-2, with 7 positions matching TRBD1. Germline CDR1 reads LNHNV; CDR2 reads YYDKDF (reference sequence). Unmatched junction bases numbered 4, after V lost 0 bases and J lost 6 bases. This CDR3 region has 14 residues. CDR3 sequence: CATSRDLTGDGYTF. In DNA form, the CDR3 reads TGTGCCACCAGCAGAGATCTAACAGGGGATGGCTACACCTTC.